This T cell receptor beta chain was identified in a study of vaccination effects on CD4 cells after COVID-19. The table came from immunoSEQ multiplex PCR; TCRdb's copy has only in-frame clones and leaves some out. The data show around 83,000 clones, around 76% seen once. As concerns this clone: No antigen is known for it.

Expansion with viral peptide pools was applied to antigen-specific CD4+ T cells by the ViraFEST assay prior to sequencing. Cultured cells yielded isolated CD4+ T cells after around 10 days. Each vaccine recipient was nucleocapsid antibody negative and had no prior SARS-CoV-2 infection. Sample: CD4+ T cells from PBMCs cultured with HCoV-229E spike peptides, taken before COVID-19 vaccination. The TCR was taken from a human donor who received a COVID-19 vaccine.

The CDR3 DNA reads TGTGCCAGCAGTCGGGGACAGGCGGGGGCCCAGTACTTC. Translating it yields CASSRGQAGAQYF. This sequence joins TRBV28 and TRBJ2-5; weak D call: TRBD1 (8 bases). Germline loops: CDR1 MDHEN, CDR2 SYDVKM. The CDR3 consists of 13 residues. Trimming left V 5 bases short and J 9 bases short, with 16 bases between.